This entry lists 28 T cell receptor beta chains sequenced from one sample in a study of identical twins. MiXCR was run by TCRdb on the 5' RACE reads, yielding one entry per CDR3 protein. Counted here are approximately 240,000 distinct CDR3 sequences, 11% to 15% occurring once; the ten biggest clones make up around 8.9%. Sequenced: memory (CD45RO+) T cells sorted from blood. These receptors were collected from a young woman in good health.

As regards this clonotype: Given a much more abundant clone one base away, this may be a read error. J is TRBJ2-7 and V is TRBV6-2 or TRBV6-3, with 7 bases matching TRBD1. Germline lookup yields CDR1 MNHEY and CDR2 SVGEGT. This CDR3 region has 14 residues. Unmatched junction bases numbered 5, after V lost 6 bases and J lost 0 bases. The CDR3 coding sequence is TGTGCCAGCAGCTCCGGGACAGACTCCTACGAGCAGTACTTC. Translating gives CASSSGTDSYEQYF.

The V gene is TRBV6-5, the J gene TRBJ2-3; a possible D gene is TRBD2 (7 bases). The CDR3 runs to 15 residues. The V end was cut by 2 bases, the J end by 0 bases, with 9 bases between. The germline V gene encodes CDR1 MNHEY and CDR2 SVGAGI. The CDR3 region has the DNA TGTGCCAGCAGTTACGGGGGGGCGAGCACAGATACGCAGTATTTT. Protein: CASSYGGASTDTQYF.

The chain combines TRBV5-1 with TRBJ2-7, with D perhaps given as TRBD1 or TRBD2 (6 bases each). The ends were cut back, 5 bases at V and 6 bases at J, with 21 bases in the middle. The CDR3 has 15 residues. Per the germline V gene, CDR1 is SGHRS and CDR2 is YFSETQ. The CDR3 loop reads CASSSLRGADGEQYF. CDR3 coding DNA: TGCGCCAGCAGTTCCTTGAGGGGGGCAGATGGCGAGCAGTACTTC.

This clonotype was found many times. The CDR3 loop reads CASSFRVRSGYTF. The CDR3 DNA reads as TGTGCCAGCAGTTTCAGGGTCAGGAGCGGCTACACCTTC. The V call is TRBV12-3 or TRBV12-4, the J call TRBJ1-2; tentative D call: TRBD1 (5 bases). V dropped 3 bases and J dropped 8 bases, with 13 bases sitting between them. This CDR3 has 13 residues.

V and J are TRBV20-1 and TRBJ2-3; the match to TRBD2 covers 10 bases. Per the germline V gene, CDR1 is DFQATT and CDR2 is SNEGSKA (reference sequence). The ends lost 3 bases at V and 6 bases at J; junction bases unmatched: 9. This CDR3 is 15 amino acids long. CDR3 sequence (DNA): TGCAGTGCTAGGCTAGCGGGAGAGGTTTTGGATACGCAGTATTTT. Translated, it gives CSARLAGEVLDTQYF.

V is TRBV5-8 and J is TRBJ1-4; D gene unclear. From germline, CDR1 is SGHTS and CDR2 YDEGEE. V was cut by 4 bases and J by 10 bases, with 23 bases left in between. The CDR3 has 16 amino acids. Here the CDR3 reads CASSLPPPEAGGKLFF. In nucleotides, the CDR3 is TGTGCCAGCAGCCTTCCCCCCCCTGAGGCGGGCGGAAAACTGTTTTTT.

This clonotype appeared a few times. The chain carries TRBV14 and TRBJ2-3; no clear D gene. The CDR3 has 15 amino acids. Trimming stripped 4 bases from V and 0 bases from J, with 11 bases between. CDR1 and CDR2 (germline): SGHDN, FVKESK. CDR3 nucleotides: TGTGCCAGCAGCCCTTTGGACCGTAGCACAGATACGCAGTATTTT. Translated: CASSPLDRSTDTQYF.

This clonotype was seen a handful of times. V is TRBV29-1 and J is TRBJ2-3; perhaps D is TRBD1 or TRBD2 (6 bases each). The length of the CDR3 is 15 residues. Deletions cut 4 bases from V and 4 bases from J, with 18 bases between. Germline V gives CDR1 SQVTM, CDR2 ANQGSEA. CDR3 loop: CSVVVSGALADTQYF. CDR3 in DNA: TGCAGCGTTGTGGTTTCGGGGGCGCTTGCAGATACGCAGTATTTT.

V is TRBV3-1 and J is TRBJ1-2; 8 bases line up with TRBD1. With 4 bases clipped from V and 0 bases from J, the junction kept 10 bases outside the gene matches. The germline CDR1 and CDR2 sequences are LGHDT and YNNKEL (reference sequence). The CDR3 loop spans 17 amino acids. The CDR3 nucleotides read TGTGCCAGCAGCCCGGGGGACAGGCCCTGGGCTAACTATGGCTACACCTTC. Encoded protein: CASSPGDRPWANYGYTF.

The chain combines TRBV5-1 with TRBJ2-5; 9 bases line up with TRBD2. The trim removed 3 bases at V and 5 bases at J, leaving 2 bases unmatched. The germline V gene has CDR1 SGHRS and CDR2 YFSETQ. This CDR3 is 13 amino acids long. Written as DNA, the CDR3 is TGCGCCAGCAGCTCTACTAGCGGGGAGACCCAGTACTTC. Residues: CASSSTSGETQYF.

The V call is TRBV6-1, the J call TRBJ2-3; D uncertain. Per germline, CDR1 MNHNS and CDR2 SASEGT. Trimming removed 6 bases at V and 0 bases at J, with 10 bases between. CDR3 size: 14 residues. The CDR3 reads CASRVSGSTDTQYF. Here the CDR3 DNA reads TGTGCCAGCAGAGTGTCTGGAAGCACAGATACGCAGTATTTT.

V and J are TRBV10-1 and TRBJ2-7; D remains ambiguous. The germline V and J ends were trimmed by 2 bases and 5 bases, with 10 bases remaining between them. Germline assignment: CDR1 WNHNN and CDR2 SYGVQD (reference sequence). The CDR3 spans 13 residues. The CDR3 nucleotides are TGCGCCAGCAGTGAGAGACCTCGCGACGAGCAGTACTTC. It translates to CASSERPRDEQYF.

This clonotype was seen only a few times. The V gene is TRBV29-1, the J gene TRBJ2-3; TRBD2 matches 9 bases. The CDR3 contains 13 residues. Germline V gene data show CDR1 as SQVTM and CDR2 as ANQGSEA. With V trimmed by 7 bases and J by 5 bases, 7 bases remained unmatched. The CDR3 DNA reads TGCAGCGAGTTAGCGGGAGCGGGAGATACGCAGTATTTT. This encodes CSELAGAGDTQYF.

This clonotype was observed a few times. The rearrangement joins TRBV7-6 to TRBJ1-1; a weak D match, TRBD1 (5 bases). The length of the CDR3 is 15 residues. Trimming removed 5 bases at V and 6 bases at J, with 19 bases between. Germline V gene data show CDR1 as SGHVS and CDR2 as FNYEAQ. This chain's CDR3 is CASSRSGGVTSEAFF. CDR3 DNA: TGTGCCAGCAGCCGTTCAGGAGGGGTTACGTCTGAAGCTTTCTTT.

As for this clonotype: An end of the junction does not agree with germline; a read error may underlie this. This chain joins TRBV3-1 and TRBJ2-5; TRBD2 aligns across 10 bases. The CDR3 is made up of 15 amino acids. In germline, CDR1 is LGHDT, CDR2 YNNKEL (reference sequence). The CDR3 coding sequence is TGTGCCTGCAGCAAGCGGGGGGGCCCCCAAGAGACCCAGTACTTC. It codes for CACSKRGGPQETQYF.

This clonotype was observed a handful of times. The CDR3 protein is CASGTGLETQYF. CDR3 nucleotides: TGTGCCAGCGGGACAGGGCTGGAGACCCAGTACTTC. This chain connects TRBV2 to TRBJ2-5, with TRBD1 identical over 9 bases. This CDR3 comprises 12 residues. Germline CDR1 is SNHLY and CDR2 is FYNNEI. V shed 8 bases, J shed 5 bases, and the junction held 3 bases outside the gene matches.

This clonotype was recorded a few times. V gene TRBV5-1 combines with J gene TRBJ2-2; the D gene is possibly TRBD1 (6 bases). The germline V gene has CDR1 SGHRS and CDR2 YFSETQ. Trimming pared 0 bases from V and 5 bases from J, leaving 14 bases between. There are 16 residues in the CDR3. CDR3 sequence reads: CASSLDPQGSTGELFF. The CDR3 region has the DNA TGCGCCAGCAGCTTGGACCCCCAGGGGTCGACCGGGGAGCTGTTTTTT.

This clonotype was found a few times. The V and J genes are TRBV7-2 and TRBJ2-7; 12 bases fit TRBD2. Trimming took 4 bases from V and 11 from J; bases not matched to a gene: 9. The CDR3 has 14 amino acids. From germline, CDR1 is SGHTA and CDR2 FQGNSA. CDR3 region: CASSSFLAGGTKYF. The CDR3 DNA is TGTGCCAGCAGCTCCTTCCTAGCGGGGGGGACAAAGTACTTC.

The chain employs TRBV6-1 and TRBJ2-1, with 7 bases fitting TRBD2. V dropped 6 bases and J dropped 0; count of bases not matched to a gene: 11. This CDR3 is 17 amino acids long. Germline CDR1 is MNHNS and CDR2 is SASEGT. Here the CDR3 DNA reads TGTGCCAGCAGGTCTCCCGTTGGCGGGAGCTCCTACAATGAGCAGTTCTTC. Protein sequence: CASRSPVGGSSYNEQFF.

V and J are TRBV19 and TRBJ2-1; the D is unclear. This CDR3 contains 14 residues. Trimming cost V 9 bases and J 4 bases, with 16 bases left between them. Germline V gene lookup returns CDR1 LNHDA and CDR2 SQIVND (reference sequence). The CDR3 DNA reads as TGTGCCAGCCGTAAGGTATCCGAATACAATGAGCAGTTCTTC. It codes for CASRKVSEYNEQFF.

The CDR3 nucleotides read TGTGCCAGCAGCTTAGGTCTAGTGGTAGATACGCAGTATTTT. Its protein is CASSLGLVVDTQYF. The chain carries TRBV7-2 and TRBJ2-3; D remains unclear. Looked up from germline, CDR1 is SGHTA and CDR2 is FQGNSA. The length of the CDR3 is 14 residues. Trimming cost V 1 base and J 5 bases, with 10 bases left between them.

This clonotype was detected a few times. J is TRBJ1-2 and V is TRBV10-3; 9 nucleotides agree with TRBD1. V lost 0 bases, J lost 8 bases, and 4 bases stayed unmatched. The CDR3 is 14 amino acids. Per the germline V gene, CDR1 is ENHRY and CDR2 is SYGVKD. CDR3 coding DNA: TGTGCCATCAGTGAGTCCACAGGGGGCTCGGGCTACACCTTC. It translates to CAISESTGGSGYTF.

This chain links TRBV5-6 with TRBJ2-7, with TRBD2 as a possible D gene (5 bases). Trimming removed 5 bases at V and 1 base at J, with 13 bases between. This CDR3 comprises 14 residues. Germline values: CDR1 SGHDT, CDR2 YYEEEE. In DNA form, the CDR3 reads TGTGCCAGCAGTTATACTAGAAATTCCTACGAGCAGTACTTC. As protein: CASSYTRNSYEQYF.

The chain combines TRBV20-1 with TRBJ2-1; 11 bases match TRBD2. V was pared by 6 bases and J by 0 bases, with 10 bases of the junction left unmatched. CDR1 and CDR2 from the germline V gene are DFQATT and SNEGSKA (reference sequence). The CDR3 is made up of 17 amino acids. The CDR3 sequence: CSAGSPGLAASYNEQFF. The CDR3 DNA is TGCAGTGCCGGAAGTCCGGGACTAGCGGCCTCCTACAATGAGCAGTTCTTC.

The chain has TRBV20-1 and TRBJ2-3; 7 bases are shared with TRBD2. J was trimmed by 11 bases and V by 6 bases; bases with no gene match: 14. Germline CDR1 DFQATT, CDR2 SNEGSKA (reference sequence). This CDR3 has 13 residues. The chain's CDR3 is CSAPYGGRAGQYF. The CDR3 bases are TGCAGTGCCCCATATGGGGGGAGGGCCGGGCAGTATTTT.

V usage is TRBV6-1 and J usage is TRBJ2-7; no definite D call. This CDR3 has 15 amino acids. The germline V and J ends were trimmed by 6 bases and 2 bases, with 17 bases remaining between them. CDR1 and CDR2 from the germline V gene are MNHNS and SASEGT. CDR3 DNA sequence: TGTGCCAGCAGGACGGGTGTCCGAGATCCCTACGAGCAGTACTTC. It encodes CASRTGVRDPYEQYF.

The V gene is TRBV2, the J gene TRBJ2-7, with 9 bases that match TRBD2. The CDR3 spans 14 residues. V trimming: 7 bases; J trimming: 1 base; junction bases outside the gene matches: 5. The germline gives CDR1 SNHLY, CDR2 FYNNEI. CDR3 coding DNA: TGTGCCAGCAACCTTAGCGGGGGTTCCTACGAGCAGTACTTC. This codes for CASNLSGGSYEQYF. The complete variable domain, with remaining parts taken from reference TRBV2 and TRBJ2-7, reads EPEVTQTPSHQVTQMGQEVILRCVPISNHLYFYWYRQILGQKVEFLVSFYNNEISEKSEIFDDQFSVERPDGSNFTLKIRSTKLEDSAMYFCASNLSGGSYEQYFGPGTRLTVT.

The J gene is TRBJ2-5, the V gene TRBV20-1; perhaps TRBD2 as D (5 bases). The CDR3 covers 16 residues. The germline V gene has CDR1 DFQATT and CDR2 SNEGSKA (reference sequence). Trimming stripped 6 bases from V and 7 bases from J, with 27 bases between. Here the CDR3 reads CSANQVSGTPSVTQYF. CDR3 bases: TGCAGTGCAAATCAAGTAAGCGGTACCCCTTCAGTGACCCAGTACTTC.